Listed here is a single TCR beta chain. This CDR3 is 15 amino acids long. CDR1 and CDR2 (germline): LGHNA, YSLEER. This entry belongs to a study of blood T cells in healthy people across ages. For the second PCR, which ran for about 6 to 11 cycles, a sample-barcoded 5' primer and a J-beta primer mix were used. TCRdb processed the 5' RACE reads anew with MiXCR; each CDR3 protein has one entry. This sample has under 1,100,000 distinct CDR3 sequences, with 25% found just once. These sequences were also reported in another study, on T cells of mothers and their children.

The sequence came from a girl aged 2 to 10 in good health. Sequencing was done on a sample of blood. This rearrangement joins TRBV4-3 to TRBJ2-1, with a tentative D call TRBD2 (7 bases). The end of the DNA fits TRBJ2-7 better, so the J call may be wrong. The CDR3 loop is CASSQERGLSYEQYF. CDR3 nucleotides: TGCGCCAGCAGCCAAGAGCGGGGGCTCTCCTACGAGCAGTACTTC.